These T cell receptor beta chains were read from a single sample in a study of technical replicates of blood from a handful of donors. TCRdb keeps only in-frame clones here, not all; method: immunoSEQ multiplex PCR. The sample lists 54,000 or so clones, 90% to 95% occurring once. The sample taken for sequencing was T cells isolated from PBMCs. These receptors originate from a human donor in good health. Both conserved end residues are part of each CDR3. The order of the fields is V gene, clone size, D gene, J gene, CDR3 protein, CDR3 DNA. The D gene is left open where the match is weak. Rows may omit the clone size; those that give it use once, few, many or a size class.

TRBV5-1	-	TRBD2	TRBJ2-3	CASSYGAGGMDTQYF	TGCGCCAGCAGCTACGGAGCGGGGGGCATGGATACGCAGTATTTT
TRBV7-9	-	-	TRBJ1-2	CASTAGGNYGYTF	TGTGCCAGCACGGCCGGGGGTAACTATGGCTACACCTTC
TRBV7-2	-	TRBD1	TRBJ1-4	CASSGTATNEKLFF	TGTGCCAGCAGCGGGACAGCAACTAATGAAAAACTGTTTTTT
TRBV5-5	-	TRBD1	TRBJ1-5	CASSLAETGTNQPQHF	TGTGCCAGCAGCTTGGCGGAGACAGGGACAAATCAGCCCCAGCATTTT
TRBV5-1	-	-	TRBJ1-1	CASSGYGQSLYPEAFF	TGCGCCAGCAGCGGATATGGACAGAGTTTATATCCTGAAGCTTTCTTT
TRBV10-1	-	TRBD2	TRBJ2-2	CASSESERGRRVGELFF	TGCGCCAGCAGTGAGTCGGAGCGGGGCCGCCGGGTCGGGGAGCTGTTTTTT
TRBV18	-	-	TRBJ1-5	CASSPGGRDQPQHF	TGTGCCAGCTCCCCCGGGGGAAGGGATCAGCCCCAGCATTTT
TRBV5-1	-	-	TRBJ1-1	CASSYRDISKNTEAFF	TGCGCCAGCAGCTACCGGGACATCTCTAAGAACACTGAAGCTTTCTTT
TRBV11-2	-	TRBD1	TRBJ2-2	CASSLDRGQVGELFF	TGTGCCAGCAGCTTGGACAGGGGGCAAGTCGGGGAGCTGTTTTTT
TRBV11-2	-	-	TRBJ1-1	CASSFLGSEAFF	TGTGCCAGCAGCTTCCTGGGCTCTGAAGCTTTCTTT
TRBV28	once	TRBD2	TRBJ2-1	CASSWEGGSEQFF	TGTGCCAGCAGTTGGGAGGGAGGCAGTGAGCAGTTCTTC
TRBV5-1	once	TRBD2	TRBJ2-3	CASSLGLAGPTSTDTQYF	TGCGCCAGCAGCTTGGGGCTAGCGGGACCCACCAGCACAGATACGCAGTATTTT
TRBV10-3	-	-	TRBJ2-7	CAISDLGRGNYEQYF	TGTGCCATCAGTGACCTCGGCAGGGGAAACTACGAGCAGTACTTC
TRBV5-4	-	-	TRBJ2-7	CASSLRDLGSYEQYF	TGTGCCAGCAGCTTGCGGGACTTAGGCTCCTACGAGCAGTACTTC
TRBV11-2	-	TRBD1	TRBJ2-7	CASSLVDRGSDEQYF	TGTGCCAGCAGCTTAGTGGACAGGGGGAGCGACGAGCAGTACTTC
TRBV15	-	-	TRBJ2-1	CATSRDLNRAYNEQFF	TGTGCCACCAGCAGAGATCTGAACAGGGCCTACAATGAGCAGTTCTTC
TRBV5-1	-	TRBD1	TRBJ2-6	CASSILPTGGPSGANVLTF	TGCGCCAGCAGCATATTACCGACAGGGGGGCCCTCTGGGGCCAACGTCCTGACTTTC
TRBV12-5	-	-	TRBJ2-3	CASGLQQTGFSLIPIVPDTQYF	TGTGCTAGTGGTTTGCAGCAGACTGGATTTTCCCTAATTCCTATAGTCCCAGATACGCAGTATTTT
TRBV18	-	TRBD1	TRBJ2-7	CASSPPGQFYEQYF	TGTGCCAGCTCACCCCCGGGACAGTTCTACGAGCAGTACTTC
TRBV12-5	-	-	TRBJ1-2	CASGPTADGGAGYTF	TGTGCTAGTGGCCCTACCGCGGACGGTGGGGCTGGCTACACCTTC
TRBV14	-	-	TRBJ2-7	CASSQDSGESSYEQYF	TGTGCCAGCAGCCAAGATTCAGGGGAGAGCTCCTACGAGCAGTACTTC
TRBV5-1	-	TRBD1	TRBJ2-7	CASSTGTGGTYEQYF	TGCGCCAGCAGCACAGGGACAGGAGGCACCTACGAGCAGTACTTC
TRBV6-5	-	TRBD1	TRBJ2-1	CASSQGQGAVGEQFF	TGTGCCAGCAGCCAAGGACAGGGGGCGGTGGGTGAGCAGTTCTTC
TRBV7-9	once	-	TRBJ2-1	CASSPVDRYNEQFF	TGTGCCAGCAGCCCAGTTGACAGGTACAATGAGCAGTTCTTC
TRBV10-3	few	-	TRBJ1-2	CAISELTGSQGYTF	TGTGCCATCAGTGAGTTAACAGGGAGTCAAGGCTACACCTTC
TRBV5-1	-	TRBD1	TRBJ1-1	CASSSPTGGRTEAFF	TGCGCCAGCAGCTCACCCACAGGGGGTAGGACTGAAGCTTTCTTT
TRBV5-1	few	-	TRBJ1-6	CASSRKTVQNSPLHF	TGCGCCAGCAGCAGAAAGACTGTCCAAAATTCACCCCTCCACTTT
TRBV19	-	-	TRBJ2-7	CASNPRPGFAYEQYF	TGTGCCAGTAACCCCAGACCGGGGTTTGCCTACGAGCAGTACTTC
TRBV5-6	once	TRBD1	TRBJ2-1	CASSLLRTGLSYNEQFF	TGTGCCAGCAGCCTCCTACGGACAGGGCTCTCCTACAATGAGCAGTTCTTC
TRBV7-6	-	TRBD1	TRBJ2-3	CASSLAGGRGDTQYF	TGTGCCAGCAGCTTAGCAGGGGGCCGGGGAGATACGCAGTATTTT
TRBV9	once	TRBD1	TRBJ2-1	CASSIGTGNNYNEQFF	TGTGCCAGCAGCATAGGGACAGGGAATAACTACAATGAGCAGTTCTTC
TRBV29-1	-	-	TRBJ1-1	CSTNQQGNTEAFF	TGCAGCACCAACCAACAGGGGAACACTGAAGCTTTCTTT
TRBV29-1	-	-	TRBJ1-2	CSVEYSGAGYGYTF	TGCAGCGTTGAATATAGTGGGGCTGGCTATGGCTACACCTTC
TRBV15	-	TRBD1	TRBJ1-1	CATRGTELNTEAFF	TGTGCCACCAGAGGGACAGAATTGAACACTGAAGCTTTCTTT
TRBV28	-	TRBD1	TRBJ1-5	CASRTNGQGFNQPQHF	TGTGCCAGCAGAACGAATGGACAGGGGTTTAATCAGCCCCAGCATTTT
TRBV5-1	-	-	TRBJ2-7	CASSPTAGAGPYEQYF	TGCGCCAGCAGCCCGACCGCAGGGGCAGGGCCCTACGAGCAGTACTTC
TRBV14	-	TRBD1	TRBJ2-3	CASSPSGQGIDTQYF	TGTGCCAGCAGCCCCTCGGGACAGGGGATAGATACGCAGTATTTT
TRBV7-3	-	-	TRBJ1-6	CASSLGGAYNSPLHF	TGTGCCAGCAGCTTAGGGGGGGCCTATAATTCACCCCTCCACTTT
TRBV5-6	-	TRBD1	TRBJ1-6	CASSLANRGGGSLHF	TGTGCCAGCAGCTTGGCCAACAGGGGGGGAGGGTCCCTCCACTTT
TRBV10-3	few	TRBD2	TRBJ2-5	CAISGGLAGQQTQYF	TGTGCCATCAGTGGCGGGCTAGCGGGCCAACAGACCCAGTACTTC
TRBV20-1	-	-	TRBJ1-1	CSASMNTEAFF	TGCAGTGCTAGTATGAACACTGAAGCTTTCTTT
TRBV5-1	-	-	TRBJ2-1	CASSPGGLSYNEQFF	TGCGCCAGCAGCCCCGGGGGACTCTCCTACAATGAGCAGTTCTTC
TRBV5-5	-	TRBD1	TRBJ2-7	CASALGTADYEQYF	TGTGCCAGCGCGCTCGGGACAGCGGACTACGAGCAGTACTTC
TRBV5-6	-	TRBD2	TRBJ2-1	CASSLRLAGHEQFF	TGTGCCAGCAGCCTGAGACTAGCGGGACATGAGCAGTTCTTC
TRBV11-2	-	-	TRBJ2-4	CASSLENGGNIQYF	TGTGCCAGCAGCTTAGAAAATGGTGGCAACATTCAGTACTTC
TRBV11-2	-	-	TRBJ2-5	CASSLFSTQYF	TGTGCCAGCAGCCTGTTTTCGACCCAGTACTTC
TRBV7-8	-	-	TRBJ2-7	CASSSRTAYEQYF	TGTGCCAGCAGCTCAAGGACAGCCTACGAGCAGTACTTC
TRBV29-1	-	TRBD2	TRBJ2-3	CSVEIAAGTSVTDTQYF	TGCAGCGTTGAGATTGCGGCCGGGACTAGCGTCACAGATACGCAGTATTTT
TRBV7-9	-	-	TRBJ2-7	CASSLVPSSYEQYF	TGTGCCAGCAGCTTAGTCCCCAGCTCCTACGAGCAGTACTTC
TRBV9	-	TRBD2	TRBJ2-5	CASSVGARGDDGETQYF	TGTGCCAGCAGCGTAGGTGCACGGGGGGATGATGGGGAGACCCAGTACTTC
TRBV7-8	-	-	TRBJ2-1	CASSLAGFNNEQFF	TGTGCCAGCAGCTTAGCCGGGTTCAACAATGAGCAGTTCTTC